This entry lists 8 T cell receptor beta chains sequenced from one sample in a study of T cells in Graves' hyperthyroidism and ophthalmopathy. TCR beta CDR3 region amplification was performed from RNA transcripts. HTBI primers were employed in a first-round RT-PCR of the TCR CDR3. One entry per CDR3 protein results from TCRdb running MiXCR on the multiplex PCR reads. Of about 740,000 distinct CDR3 sequences in the sample, roughly 15% were seen once. Sequencing was done on a sample of blood. Receptors originate from a woman younger than 30 with Graves' hyperthyroidism.

This clonotype was recorded at least ten times. The chain carries TRBV12-3 or TRBV12-4 and TRBJ1-1; D ambiguous. V dropped 9 bases and J dropped 7 bases, with 18 bases sitting between them. The CDR3 runs to 13 residues. This chain's CDR3 is CASSNLSGDEAFF. The CDR3 DNA is TGTGCCAGTTCAAACCTATCAGGCGATGAAGCTTTCTTT.

This clonotype showed up many times. This chain joins TRBV7-8 and TRBJ2-1; no reliable D call. CDR3 size: 14 residues. V was clipped by 0 bases and J by 4 bases, with 7 bases between them. Germline V gene data show CDR1 as SGHVS and CDR2 as FQNEAQ. This CDR3 reads CASSLAAAYNEQFF. CDR3 DNA sequence: TGTGCCAGCAGCTTAGCGGCAGCTTACAATGAGCAGTTCTTC.

This sequence joins TRBV12-3 or TRBV12-4 and TRBJ2-7; D unclear. This CDR3 is built from 12 residues. The V end was cut by 2 bases, the J end by 10 bases, with 12 bases between. The CDR3 reads CASSLSLLVQYF. DNA of the CDR3: TGTGCCAGCAGTTTAAGTTTGCTGGTTCAGTACTTC.

This clonotype was seen ten or more times. J is TRBJ2-1 and V is TRBV30; 8 positions agree with TRBD1. CDR3 size: 15 residues. Germline V gene data show CDR1 as GTSNPN and CDR2 as SVGIG (reference sequence). V dropped 2 bases and J dropped 0; count of bases not matched to a gene: 3. The chain's CDR3 is CAWSSGTGSYNEQFF. CDR3 in DNA: TGTGCCTGGAGTTCCGGGACAGGCTCCTACAATGAGCAGTTCTTC.

This clonotype was counted many times. This chain links TRBV28 with TRBJ2-7; D ambiguous. V was pared by 3 bases and J by 1 base, with 7 bases between. The CDR3 runs to 13 residues. CDR1 is MDHEN and CDR2 is SYDVKM in the germline V gene. This CDR3 reads CASSFRESYEQYF. CDR3 sequence (DNA): TGTGCCAGCAGTTTTCGTGAATCCTACGAGCAGTACTTC.

This clonotype was observed many times. In DNA, the CDR3 is TGCGCCAGCAGCTTGGCAGGGGGCGCCGGTCCTACCTACGAGCAGTACTTC. This encodes CASSLAGGAGPTYEQYF. This sequence joins TRBV5-1 and TRBJ2-7; 8 bases match TRBD1. The CDR3 is 17 residues long. With 0 bases clipped from V and 2 bases from J, the junction kept 10 bases outside the gene matches. Per the germline V gene, CDR1 is SGHRS and CDR2 is YFSETQ.

This clonotype was observed at least ten times. This chain connects TRBV20-1 to TRBJ2-1, with D perhaps matching TRBD2 (6 bases). CDR1 is DFQATT and CDR2 is SNEGSKA in the germline V gene (reference sequence). Trimming shortened V by 7 bases and J by 8 bases, and 18 bases separated the two germline ends. The CDR3 extends over 13 amino acids. The CDR3: CSVTGLTIHEQFF. Here the CDR3 DNA reads TGCAGTGTAACGGGACTCACGATCCATGAGCAGTTCTTC.

This chain uses TRBV29-1 with TRBJ2-7, with 8 bases aligning to TRBD1. Germline values: CDR1 SQVTM, CDR2 ANQGSEA. The length of the CDR3 is 13 residues. V lost 7 bases to trimming and J lost 0 bases; unmatched junction nucleotides: 5. CDR3 loop: CSAWTGNSYEQYF. The DNA for the CDR3 is TGCAGCGCTTGGACAGGGAACTCCTACGAGCAGTACTTC.